Listed below are T cell receptor beta chains from one sample, sequenced in a study of PD-1 blockade in classical Hodgkin lymphoma. Sequencing was performed with immunoSEQ multiplex PCR; in TCRdb, only in-frame clones are kept and a portion is missing. Altogether roughly 61,000 clones are present, around 91% being singletons, with the ten largest covering approximately 15%. The sequencing here drew on peripheral blood mononuclear cells (PBMCs), taken at baseline. These receptors all stem from a human donor with classical Hodgkin lymphoma. CDR3s include the opening cysteine and the closing phenylalanine or tryptophan. The D gene is left open where the match is weak.

j_gene	d_gene	v_gene	CDR3aa
TRBJ2-7	NA	TRBV11-2	CASSSVSEQYF
TRBJ1-2	NA	TRBV13	CASSLERGMSLYGYTF
TRBJ2-1	TRBD2	TRBV5-1	CASSLAGVRGGIDEQFF
TRBJ2-5	NA	TRBV5-6	CASSIDGLETQYF
TRBJ2-2	NA	TRBV28	CASSLLGVSVSTGELFF
TRBJ2-2	TRBD1	TRBV27	CASTDRGYTGELFF
TRBJ2-3	NA	TRBV5-4	CASRTSTDTQYF
TRBJ2-7	TRBD2	TRBV27	CASRREGIPYEQYF
TRBJ1-2	NA	TRBV10-3	CAISGLTQRVGYTF
TRBJ1-1	TRBD1	TRBV7-9	CASSLALRGGVDTEAFF
TRBJ1-1	TRBD1	TRBV15	CATSTRTGTEAFF
TRBJ1-5	NA	TRBV19	CASSTDSYNQPQHF
TRBJ1-1	NA	TRBV5-6	CASSLRLWNPNTEAFF
TRBJ2-3	NA	TRBV7-7	CASSLNQGPSTDTQYF
TRBJ2-1	NA	TRBV7-9	CASSQTTTEQFF
TRBJ2-2	TRBD2	TRBV27	CASSWSGGASGELFF
TRBJ2-2	NA	TRBV7-3	CASSLTGGRELFF
TRBJ1-2	NA	TRBV19	CASSIILAGNEGYTF
TRBJ2-2	NA	TRBV4-2	CASSQEIDSDGELFF
TRBJ2-7	TRBD2	TRBV6-5	CASSYSTSGNSYEQYF
TRBJ2-6	TRBD2	TRBV12-5	CASGLVLSGGLGANVLTF
TRBJ2-2	NA	TRBV27	CASSANTGELFF
TRBJ1-1	NA	TRBV6-5	CASSRYYRVGAFF
TRBJ1-1	NA	TRBV2	CASSSEREAFF
TRBJ1-2	NA	TRBV30	CAWSVKWGLYGYTF
TRBJ1-4	NA	TRBV9	CASSVNDRRGEKLFF
TRBJ1-2	NA	TRBV14	CASSQLTRDGQGDGYTF
TRBJ1-5	NA	TRBV6-1	CASRGRGGQNQPQHF
TRBJ2-1	NA	TRBV5-1	CASSLVGLQFF
TRBJ2-2	NA	TRBV10-1	CASSDGSLATGELFF
TRBJ2-1	NA	TRBV6-1	CASSALTGLYNEQFF
TRBJ2-3	TRBD2	TRBV5-1	CASSLDSGGSPGTDTQYF
TRBJ2-7	TRBD2	TRBV13	CASSSSPGEGSYEQYF
TRBJ1-5	NA	TRBV27	CASSWGSNQPQHF
TRBJ2-5	TRBD1	TRBV6-5	CASSYGTGYQETQYF
TRBJ2-7	NA	TRBV6-1	CASSGLRNSLSYEQYF
TRBJ1-6	NA	TRBV7-6	CASSLAQGLRSPLHF
TRBJ1-3	NA	TRBV2	CAITTGSHSGRGDTIYF
TRBJ2-2	TRBD2	TRBV9	CASSVGASGVWTGELFF
TRBJ2-3	TRBD2	TRBV30	CASHPGGDTQYF
TRBJ1-1	TRBD1	TRBV4-1	CASSQTGQATEAFF
TRBJ1-6	NA	TRBV13	CASSLQADSSYNSPLHF
TRBJ1-2	NA	TRBV19	CASSVGANGYTF
TRBJ1-1	NA	TRBV7-6	CASSLVQGSEAFF
TRBJ2-1	TRBD1	TRBV28	CASSLMGQGDNEQFF